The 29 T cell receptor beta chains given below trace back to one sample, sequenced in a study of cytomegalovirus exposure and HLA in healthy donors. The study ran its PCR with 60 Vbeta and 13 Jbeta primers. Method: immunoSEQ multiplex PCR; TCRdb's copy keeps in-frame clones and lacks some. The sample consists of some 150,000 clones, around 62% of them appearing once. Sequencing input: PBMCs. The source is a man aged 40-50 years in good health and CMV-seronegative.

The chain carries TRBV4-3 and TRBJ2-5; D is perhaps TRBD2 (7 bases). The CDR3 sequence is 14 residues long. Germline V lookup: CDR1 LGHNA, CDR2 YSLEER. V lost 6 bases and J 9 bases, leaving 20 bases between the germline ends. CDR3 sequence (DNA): TGCGCCAGCAGTCGTTCTTGGGAGGGGGAGGCCCAGTACTTC. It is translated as CASSRSWEGEAQYF.

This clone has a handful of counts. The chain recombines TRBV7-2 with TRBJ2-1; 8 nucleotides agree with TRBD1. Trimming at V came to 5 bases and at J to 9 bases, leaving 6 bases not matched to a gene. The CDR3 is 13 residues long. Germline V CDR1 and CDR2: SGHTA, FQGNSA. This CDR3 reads CASSPRTGLEQFF. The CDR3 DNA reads TGTGCCAGCAGCCCGAGGACAGGGCTTGAGCAGTTCTTC.

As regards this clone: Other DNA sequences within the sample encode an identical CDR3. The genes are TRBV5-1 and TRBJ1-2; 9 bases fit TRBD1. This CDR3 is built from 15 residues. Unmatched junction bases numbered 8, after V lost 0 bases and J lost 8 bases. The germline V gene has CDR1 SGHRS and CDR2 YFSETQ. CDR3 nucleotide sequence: TGCGCCAGCAGCTTGGGAGGACAGGGGCTGGGAGGCTACACCTTC. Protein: CASSLGGQGLGGYTF.

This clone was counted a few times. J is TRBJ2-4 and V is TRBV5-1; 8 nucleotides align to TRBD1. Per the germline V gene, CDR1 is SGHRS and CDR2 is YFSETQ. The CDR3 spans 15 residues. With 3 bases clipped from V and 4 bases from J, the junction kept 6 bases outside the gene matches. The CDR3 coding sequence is TGCGCCAGCAGCTACAATCGACAGGGGAAAAACATTCAGTACTTC. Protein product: CASSYNRQGKNIQYF.

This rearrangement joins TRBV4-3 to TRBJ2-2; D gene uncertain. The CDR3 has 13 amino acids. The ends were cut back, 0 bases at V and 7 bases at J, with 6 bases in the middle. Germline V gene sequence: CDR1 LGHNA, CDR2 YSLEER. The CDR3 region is CASSQDFNGELFF. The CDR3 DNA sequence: TGCGCCAGCAGCCAAGATTTTAACGGGGAGCTGTTTTTT.

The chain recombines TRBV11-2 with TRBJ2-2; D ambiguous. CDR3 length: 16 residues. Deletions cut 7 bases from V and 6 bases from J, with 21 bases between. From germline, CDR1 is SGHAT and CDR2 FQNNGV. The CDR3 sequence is CASTQLAEKISGELFF. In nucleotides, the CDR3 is TGTGCCAGCACCCAACTGGCGGAAAAAATTTCCGGGGAGCTGTTTTTT.

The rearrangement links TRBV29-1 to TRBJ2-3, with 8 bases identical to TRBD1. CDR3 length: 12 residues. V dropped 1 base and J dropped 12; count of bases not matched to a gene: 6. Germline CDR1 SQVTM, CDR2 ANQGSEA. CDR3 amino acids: CSVEGIGTGQYF. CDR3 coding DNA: TGCAGCGTTGAAGGCATCGGGACAGGACAGTATTTT.

CDR3 loop: CSVSLVQETQYF. CDR3 sequence (DNA): TGCAGCGTTTCACTAGTGCAAGAGACCCAGTACTTC. The genes are TRBV29-1 and TRBJ2-5; D perhaps matches TRBD2 (5 bases). The CDR3 consists of 12 residues. Germline CDR1 and CDR2: SQVTM and ANQGSEA. Trimming removed 5 bases from V and 2 bases from J, with 9 bases in between.

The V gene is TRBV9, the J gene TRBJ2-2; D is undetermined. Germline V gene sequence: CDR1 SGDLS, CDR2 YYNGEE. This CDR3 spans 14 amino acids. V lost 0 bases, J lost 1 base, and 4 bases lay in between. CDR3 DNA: TGTGCCAGCAGCGTAGCTTGGAACACCGGGGAGCTGTTTTTT. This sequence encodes CASSVAWNTGELFF.

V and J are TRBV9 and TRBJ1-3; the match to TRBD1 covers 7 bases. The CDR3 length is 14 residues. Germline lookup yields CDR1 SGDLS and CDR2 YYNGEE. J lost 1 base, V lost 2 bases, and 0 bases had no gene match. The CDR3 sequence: CASSVTGSGNTIYF. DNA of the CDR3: TGTGCCAGCAGCGTGACAGGGTCTGGAAACACCATATATTTT.

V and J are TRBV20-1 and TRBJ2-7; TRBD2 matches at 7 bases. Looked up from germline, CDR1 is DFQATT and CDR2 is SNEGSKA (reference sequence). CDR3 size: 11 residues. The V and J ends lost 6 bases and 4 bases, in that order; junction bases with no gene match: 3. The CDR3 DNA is TGCAGTGCCAGGACTAGTTACGAGCAGTACTTC. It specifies CSARTSYEQYF.

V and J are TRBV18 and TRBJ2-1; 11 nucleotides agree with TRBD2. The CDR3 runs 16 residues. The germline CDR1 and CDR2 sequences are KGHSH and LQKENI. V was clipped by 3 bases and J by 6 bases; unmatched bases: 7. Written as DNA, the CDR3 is TGTGCCAGCTCACCCTTAGCGGGAGGGCCGGGCAATGAGCAGTTCTTC. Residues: CASSPLAGGPGNEQFF.

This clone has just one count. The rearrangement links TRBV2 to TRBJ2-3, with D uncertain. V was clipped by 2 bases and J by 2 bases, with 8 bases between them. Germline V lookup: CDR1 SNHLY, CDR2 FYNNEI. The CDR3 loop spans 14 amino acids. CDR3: CASSELTTTDTQYF. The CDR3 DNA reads TGTGCCAGCAGTGAACTCACTACCACAGATACGCAGTATTTT. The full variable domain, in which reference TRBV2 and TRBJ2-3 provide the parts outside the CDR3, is EPEVTQTPSHQVTQMGQEVILRCVPISNHLYFYWYRQILGQKVEFLVSFYNNEISEKSEIFDDQFSVERPDGSNFTLKIRSTKLEDSAMYFCASSELTTTDTQYFGPGTRLTVL.

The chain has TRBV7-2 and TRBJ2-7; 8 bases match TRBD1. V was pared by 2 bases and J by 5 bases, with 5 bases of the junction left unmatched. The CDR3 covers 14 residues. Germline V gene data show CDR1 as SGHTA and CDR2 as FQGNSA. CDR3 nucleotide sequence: TGTGCCAGCAGCTTAAGGACAGGGTACCACGAGCAGTACTTC. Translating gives CASSLRTGYHEQYF.

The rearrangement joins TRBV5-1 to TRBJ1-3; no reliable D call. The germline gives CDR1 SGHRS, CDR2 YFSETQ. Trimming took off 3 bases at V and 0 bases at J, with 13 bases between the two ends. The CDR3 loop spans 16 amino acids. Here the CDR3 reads CASSSKVSDSGNTIYF. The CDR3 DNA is TGCGCCAGCAGCTCTAAAGTGTCTGACTCTGGAAACACCATATATTTT.

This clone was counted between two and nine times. In DNA form, the CDR3 reads TGCGCCAGCAAGCCTTCGGCGGGGGGGCCATACGAGCAGTACTTC. Residues: CASKPSAGGPYEQYF. This chain connects TRBV4-1 to TRBJ2-7; 9 bases align to TRBD2. CDR3 length: 15 residues. The germline V gene encodes CDR1 MGHRA and CDR2 YSYEKL. V shed 7 bases, J shed 4 bases, and the junction held 11 bases outside the gene matches.

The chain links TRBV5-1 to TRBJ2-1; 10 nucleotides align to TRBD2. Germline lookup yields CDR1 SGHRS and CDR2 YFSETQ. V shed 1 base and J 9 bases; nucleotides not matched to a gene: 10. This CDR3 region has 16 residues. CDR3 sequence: CASSLHPPSGGIEQFF. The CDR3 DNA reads TGCGCCAGCAGCTTGCATCCTCCTAGCGGGGGCATTGAGCAGTTCTTC.

The CDR3 DNA reads as TGTGCTAGTGGTTTTACCCTACAGGGAAAGTACACCGGGGAGCTGTTTTTT. Protein product: CASGFTLQGKYTGELFF. The gene calls are TRBV12-5 and TRBJ2-2; possibly TRBD1 for D (6 bases). The V end was cut by 3 bases, the J end by 3 bases, with 17 bases between. The germline gives CDR1 LGHNT, CDR2 FRNRAP. CDR3 length: 17 residues.

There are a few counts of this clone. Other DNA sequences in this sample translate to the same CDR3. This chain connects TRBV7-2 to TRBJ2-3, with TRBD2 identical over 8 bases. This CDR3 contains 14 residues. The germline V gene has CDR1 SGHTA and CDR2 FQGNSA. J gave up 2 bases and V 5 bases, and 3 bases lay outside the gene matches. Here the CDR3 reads CASSPGLATDTQYF. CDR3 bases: TGTGCCAGCAGCCCCGGACTAGCCACAGATACGCAGTATTTT.

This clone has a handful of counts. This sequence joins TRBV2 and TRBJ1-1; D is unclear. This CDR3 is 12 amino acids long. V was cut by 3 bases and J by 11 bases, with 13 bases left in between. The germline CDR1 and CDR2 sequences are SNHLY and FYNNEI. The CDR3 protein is CASSDGEGMAFF. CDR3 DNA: TGTGCCAGCAGTGACGGGGAAGGAATGGCTTTCTTT. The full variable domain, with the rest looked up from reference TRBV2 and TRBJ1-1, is EPEVTQTPSHQVTQMGQEVILRCVPISNHLYFYWYRQILGQKVEFLVSFYNNEISEKSEIFDDQFSVERPDGSNFTLKIRSTKLEDSAMYFCASSDGEGMAFFGQGTRLTVV.

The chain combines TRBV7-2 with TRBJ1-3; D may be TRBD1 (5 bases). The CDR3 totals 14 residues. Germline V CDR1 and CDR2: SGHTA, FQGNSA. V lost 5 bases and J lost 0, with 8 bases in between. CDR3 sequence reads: CASSTGGSGNTIYF. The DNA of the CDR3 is TGTGCCAGCAGCACCGGGGGCTCTGGAAACACCATATATTTT.

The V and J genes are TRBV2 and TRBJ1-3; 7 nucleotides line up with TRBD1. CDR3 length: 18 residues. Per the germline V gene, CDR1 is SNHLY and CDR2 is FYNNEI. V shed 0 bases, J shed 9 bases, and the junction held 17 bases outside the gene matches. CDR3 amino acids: CASSEALTLQGISRTIYF. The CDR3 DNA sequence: TGTGCCAGCAGTGAAGCGCTCACGTTACAGGGGATATCTCGCACCATATATTTT.

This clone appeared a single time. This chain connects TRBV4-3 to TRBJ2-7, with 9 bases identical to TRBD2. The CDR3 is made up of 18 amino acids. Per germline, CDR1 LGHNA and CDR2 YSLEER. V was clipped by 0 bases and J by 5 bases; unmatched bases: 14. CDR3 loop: CASSQDLRGGLAVNEQYF. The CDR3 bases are TGCGCCAGCAGCCAAGATCTGCGTGGGGGACTAGCTGTCAACGAGCAGTACTTC.

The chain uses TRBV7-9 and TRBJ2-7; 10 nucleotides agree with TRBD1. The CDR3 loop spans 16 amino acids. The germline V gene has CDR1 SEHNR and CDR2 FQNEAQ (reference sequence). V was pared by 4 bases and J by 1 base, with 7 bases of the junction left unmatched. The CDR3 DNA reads TGTGCCAGCAGCTCCGACAGGGGGCGCGGGTCCTACGAGCAGTACTTC. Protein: CASSSDRGRGSYEQYF. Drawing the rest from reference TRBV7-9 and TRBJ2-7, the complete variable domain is DTGVSQNPRHKITKRGQNVTFRCDPISEHNRLYWYRQTLGQGPEFLTYFQNEAQLEKSRLLSDRFSAERPKGSFSTLEIQRTEQGDSAMYLCASSSDRGRGSYEQYFGPGTRLTVT.

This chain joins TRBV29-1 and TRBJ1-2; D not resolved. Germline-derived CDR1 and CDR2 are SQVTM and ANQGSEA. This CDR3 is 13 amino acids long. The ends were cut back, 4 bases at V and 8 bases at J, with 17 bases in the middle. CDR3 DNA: TGCAGCGTTGTCCGAGGACTCAATCCAGGCTACACCTTC. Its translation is CSVVRGLNPGYTF.

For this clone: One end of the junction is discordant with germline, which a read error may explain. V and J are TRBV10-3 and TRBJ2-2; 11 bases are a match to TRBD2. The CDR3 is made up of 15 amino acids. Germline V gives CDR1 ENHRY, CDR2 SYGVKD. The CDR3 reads CATLAGGLTTGELFF. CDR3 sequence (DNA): TGTGCCACCCTAGCGGGAGGCCTTACCACCGGCGAGCTGTTTTTT.

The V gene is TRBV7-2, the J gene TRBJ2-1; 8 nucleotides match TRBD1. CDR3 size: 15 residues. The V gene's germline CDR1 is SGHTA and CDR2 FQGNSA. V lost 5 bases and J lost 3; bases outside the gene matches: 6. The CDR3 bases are TGTGCCAGCAGCCCCCAGGGACAGGACTACAATGAGCAGTTCTTC. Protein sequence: CASSPQGQDYNEQFF.

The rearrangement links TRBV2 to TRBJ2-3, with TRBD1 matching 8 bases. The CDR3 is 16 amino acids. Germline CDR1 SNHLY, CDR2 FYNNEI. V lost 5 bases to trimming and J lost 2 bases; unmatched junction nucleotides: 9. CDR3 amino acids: CASSTWTGSITDTQYF. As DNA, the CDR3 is TGTGCCAGCAGTACTTGGACAGGGTCCATCACAGATACGCAGTATTTT.

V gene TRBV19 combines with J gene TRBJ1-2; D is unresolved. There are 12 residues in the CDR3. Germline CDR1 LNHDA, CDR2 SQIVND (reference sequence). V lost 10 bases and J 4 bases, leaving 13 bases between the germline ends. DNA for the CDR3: TGTGCCACCAACGGGAACGTCTATGGCTACACCTTC. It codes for CATNGNVYGYTF. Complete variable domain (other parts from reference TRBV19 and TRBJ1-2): DGGITQSPKYLFRKEGQNVTLSCEQNLNHDAMYWYRQDPGQGLRLIYYSQIVNDFQKGDIAEGYSVSREKKESFPLTVTSAQKNPTAFYLCATNGNVYGYTFGSGTRLTVV.